Following are 21 T cell receptor beta chains from one sample sequenced in a study of CD8+ T cells in alopecia areata. Treatment defined: oral pan-JAK inhibitor, 5-10 mg twice daily. RNA, once extracted, was reverse transcribed into cDNA for use as the sequencing template. Libraries were prepared by immunoSEQ multiplex PCR; TCRdb keeps only in-frame clonotypes and omits some of them. The repertoire holds nearly 200,000 clones, with 58% as singletons. Sequencing used CD4+ T cells sorted from blood, obtained at week 24, from a patient treated with tofacitinib. These receptors were taken from a human donor with alopecia areata.

In this sample, this clone turned up once. V is TRBV7-2 and J is TRBJ2-7; D may be TRBD1 (5 bases). V lost 5 bases, J lost 5 bases, and 13 bases lay in between. The CDR3 contains 13 residues. Germline V gene data show CDR1 as SGHTA and CDR2 as FQGNSA. The CDR3 loop reads CASSEQTEDEQYF. In DNA form, the CDR3 reads TGTGCCAGCAGCGAGCAGACAGAGGACGAGCAGTACTTC.

The CDR3 loop is CASKLAGGANTGELFF. The CDR3 coding sequence is TGTGCCAGCAAACTAGCGGGGGGTGCAAACACCGGGGAGCTGTTTTTT. The chain employs TRBV13 and TRBJ2-2; the match to TRBD2 covers 12 bases. Germline V gene data show CDR1 as PRHDT and CDR2 as FYEKMQ (reference sequence). The trim removed 7 bases at V and 2 bases at J, leaving 5 bases unmatched. This CDR3 region has 16 residues. Using reference TRBV13 and TRBJ2-2 for the parts outside the CDR3, the full variable domain is AAGVIQSPRHLIKEKRETATLKCYPIPRHDTVYWYQQGPGQDPQFLISFYEKMQSDKGSIPDRFSAQQFSDYHSELNMSSLELGDSALYFCASKLAGGANTGELFFGEGSRLTVL.

This clone occurred a few times. The V and J genes are TRBV4-2 and TRBJ2-2; D is uncertain. CDR3 length: 14 amino acids. V was cut by 0 bases and J by 3 bases, with 5 bases left in between. CDR1 and CDR2 from the germline V gene are LGHNA and YNFKEQ. The CDR3 reads CASSQDRYTGELFF. The CDR3 DNA follows: TGTGCCAGCAGCCAAGATAGATACACCGGGGAGCTGTTTTTT.

On this clone: The identical CDR3 is also encoded by other nucleotide sequences in the sample. The chain couples TRBV29-1 to TRBJ1-1, with no clear D. This CDR3 spans 12 amino acids. Germline loops: CDR1 SQVTM, CDR2 ANQGSEA. V lost 6 bases and J 1 base, leaving 9 bases between the germline ends. CDR3 bases: TGCAGCGTCGGACGGCCGAACACTGAAGCTTTCTTT. Amino acid sequence: CSVGRPNTEAFF.

The V call is TRBV30, the J call TRBJ1-2; D is unclear. This CDR3 region has 14 residues. Per the germline V gene, CDR1 is GTSNPN and CDR2 is SVGIG (reference sequence). V dropped 0 bases and J dropped 8 bases, with 16 bases sitting between them. CDR3 in amino acids: CAWSVNRMVTGYTF. CDR3 DNA sequence: TGTGCCTGGAGTGTAAACAGAATGGTGACGGGCTACACCTTC. The variable domain in full, with the rest retrieved from reference TRBV30 and TRBJ1-2, is SQTIHQWPATLVQPVGSPLSLECTVEGTSNPNLYWYRQAAGRGLQLLFYSVGIGQISSEVPQNLSASRPQDRQFILSSKKLLLSDSGFYLCAWSVNRMVTGYTFGSGTRLTVV.

The chain links TRBV7-9 to TRBJ1-6; D might be TRBD1 (5 bases). This CDR3 spans 15 amino acids. The germline V and J ends were trimmed by 6 bases and 7 bases, with 16 bases remaining between them. CDR1 is SEHNR, CDR2 FQNEAQ, per germline (reference sequence). The CDR3 sequence: CASRPTDSPNSPLHF. CDR3 bases: TGTGCCAGCAGACCGACCGACAGCCCAAATTCACCCCTCCACTTT.

The chain carries TRBV7-9 and TRBJ2-5; D gene ambiguous. Germline lookup yields CDR1 SEHNR and CDR2 FQNEAQ (reference sequence). This CDR3 has 12 residues. Trimming left V 5 bases short and J 4 bases short, with 8 bases between. The CDR3: CASSTALETQYF. In DNA form, the CDR3 reads TGTGCCAGCAGCACTGCCCTAGAGACCCAGTACTTC.

The rearrangement uses TRBV5-4 and TRBJ2-7, with 7 bases lining up with TRBD2. The CDR3 sequence is 13 residues long. Per germline, CDR1 SGHNT and CDR2 YYREEE (reference sequence). V was pared by 5 bases and J by 3 bases, with 5 bases of the junction left unmatched. The CDR3, as DNA: TGTGCCAGCAGATCCGCGGGGGACTACGAGCAGTACTTC. Translating gives CASRSAGDYEQYF.

The CDR3 here is CAISESRGDDSPLHF. The CDR3 DNA is TGTGCCATCAGTGAGTCTCGGGGTGATGATTCACCCCTCCACTTT. V gene TRBV10-3 combines with J gene TRBJ1-6; D is ambiguous. CDR3 length: 15 amino acids. Germline V gene sequence: CDR1 ENHRY, CDR2 SYGVKD. Trimming took 0 bases from V and 8 from J, leaving 11 bases between them.

V and J are TRBV5-1 and TRBJ1-2, with 7 bases aligning to TRBD1. J was trimmed by 8 bases and V by 0 bases; bases with no gene match: 4. CDR3 length: 13 amino acids. Per the germline V gene, CDR1 is SGHRS and CDR2 is YFSETQ. The CDR3 spells CASSLGQGSGYTF. The CDR3 DNA is TGCGCCAGCAGCTTGGGACAGGGATCCGGCTACACCTTC.

The chain uses TRBV29-1 and TRBJ2-2; tentative D call: TRBD2 (5 bases). Germline V gene data show CDR1 as SQVTM and CDR2 as ANQGSEA. CDR3 length equals 15 residues. The germline V and J ends were trimmed by 4 bases and 4 bases, with 16 bases remaining between them. The CDR3 region has the DNA TGCAGCGTTGGTGAGGTCCGGGCGGGCACCGGGGAGCTGTTTTTT. It is translated as CSVGEVRAGTGELFF.

The genes are TRBV6-5 and TRBJ2-3; D unclear. V lost 3 bases to trimming and J lost 2 bases, with 9 bases between them. The length of the CDR3 is 14 residues. Per germline, CDR1 MNHEY and CDR2 SVGAGI. The chain's CDR3 is CASSYTTLTDTQYF. As DNA, the CDR3 is TGTGCCAGCAGTTATACTACCCTCACAGATACGCAGTATTTT.

The gene calls are TRBV4-3 and TRBJ2-7, with 10 bases matching TRBD1. Per germline, CDR1 LGHNA and CDR2 YSLEER. Trimming removed 0 bases from V and 4 bases from J; junction bases left unmatched: 3. The CDR3 is 15 amino acids. Here the CDR3 DNA reads TGCGCCAGCAGCCAAGAGATGGGACAGGGGTACGAGCAGTACTTC. Protein product: CASSQEMGQGYEQYF.

CDR3 sequence reads: CASSQDYEGGGDEQFF. As DNA, the CDR3 is TGCGCCAGCAGCCAAGATTATGAGGGGGGCGGCGATGAGCAGTTCTTC. This rearrangement joins TRBV4-3 to TRBJ2-1; D might be TRBD1 or TRBD2, each matching 6 bases. From germline, CDR1 is LGHNA and CDR2 YSLEER. V was trimmed by 0 bases and J by 8 bases, leaving 17 bases between them. The CDR3 extends over 16 amino acids.

The chain is built from TRBV2 and TRBJ2-7; D is ambiguous. Germline CDR1 is SNHLY and CDR2 is FYNNEI. V was cut by 6 bases and J by 0 bases, with 6 bases left in between. CDR3 size: 12 residues. CDR3 region: CASSASSYEQYF. Written as DNA, the CDR3 is TGTGCCAGCAGCGCGAGCTCCTACGAGCAGTACTTC. Complete variable domain (other parts from reference TRBV2 and TRBJ2-7): EPEVTQTPSHQVTQMGQEVILRCVPISNHLYFYWYRQILGQKVEFLVSFYNNEISEKSEIFDDQFSVERPDGSNFTLKIRSTKLEDSAMYFCASSASSYEQYFGPGTRLTVT.

The gene calls are TRBV5-1 and TRBJ1-2; TRBD1 matches at 10 bases. The CDR3 extends over 16 amino acids. Germline V lookup: CDR1 SGHRS, CDR2 YFSETQ. The ends lost 4 bases at V and 4 bases at J; junction bases unmatched: 10. Here the CDR3 reads CASSSLGQGYGYGYTF. CDR3 DNA: TGCGCCAGCAGCAGCTTGGGACAGGGGTACGGCTATGGCTACACCTTC.

This sequence joins TRBV4-2 and TRBJ2-3, with TRBD2 identical over 7 bases. Germline V gene lookup returns CDR1 LGHNA and CDR2 YNFKEQ. This CDR3 contains 15 residues. The V and J ends lost 4 bases and 4 bases, in that order; junction bases with no gene match: 8. The CDR3: CASSPRTSGADTQYF. The DNA of the CDR3 is TGTGCCAGCAGCCCCCGGACTAGTGGGGCAGATACGCAGTATTTT.

The chain couples TRBV18 to TRBJ1-2, with D perhaps TRBD1 (5 bases). V lost 0 bases, J lost 5 bases, and 13 bases lay in between. Per the germline V gene, CDR1 is KGHSH and CDR2 is LQKENI. The CDR3 consists of 15 residues. The CDR3 loop is CASSPPEGTAYGYTF. The CDR3 region has the DNA TGTGCCAGCTCACCACCGGAAGGGACGGCTTATGGCTACACCTTC. The full variable domain, with the rest looked up from reference TRBV18 and TRBJ1-2, is NAGVMQNPRHLVRRRGQEARLRCSPMKGHSHVYWYRQLPEEGLKFMVYLQKENIIDESGMPKERFSAEFPKEGPSILRIQQVVRGDSAAYFCASSPPEGTAYGYTFGSGTRLTVV.

This clone appeared once. The V gene is TRBV5-1, the J gene TRBJ2-6; no clear D. V lost 7 bases and J lost 1, with 6 bases in between. CDR1 and CDR2 from the germline V gene are SGHRS and YFSETQ. The CDR3 covers 13 residues. The CDR3 spells CASDESGANVLTF. Here the CDR3 DNA reads TGCGCCAGCGACGAATCTGGGGCCAACGTCCTGACTTTC.

The chain joins TRBV4-2 to TRBJ2-3; no reliable D call. V gave up 4 bases and J gave up 1 base, with 12 bases separating them. Germline assignment: CDR1 LGHNA and CDR2 YNFKEQ. The CDR3 spans 15 residues. DNA for the CDR3: TGTGCCAGCAGCCCCCGGAGAGAGGGCACAGATACGCAGTATTTT. Its protein product is CASSPRREGTDTQYF.

The chain uses TRBV2 and TRBJ2-7; TRBD1 or TRBD2 may be the D gene (6 bases each). This CDR3 has 13 amino acids. V lost 5 bases, J lost 3 bases, and 11 bases lay in between. In germline, CDR1 is SNHLY, CDR2 FYNNEI. The CDR3 spells CASSRGTLYEQYF. CDR3 sequence (DNA): TGTGCCAGCAGTCGGGGGACACTCTACGAGCAGTACTTC.